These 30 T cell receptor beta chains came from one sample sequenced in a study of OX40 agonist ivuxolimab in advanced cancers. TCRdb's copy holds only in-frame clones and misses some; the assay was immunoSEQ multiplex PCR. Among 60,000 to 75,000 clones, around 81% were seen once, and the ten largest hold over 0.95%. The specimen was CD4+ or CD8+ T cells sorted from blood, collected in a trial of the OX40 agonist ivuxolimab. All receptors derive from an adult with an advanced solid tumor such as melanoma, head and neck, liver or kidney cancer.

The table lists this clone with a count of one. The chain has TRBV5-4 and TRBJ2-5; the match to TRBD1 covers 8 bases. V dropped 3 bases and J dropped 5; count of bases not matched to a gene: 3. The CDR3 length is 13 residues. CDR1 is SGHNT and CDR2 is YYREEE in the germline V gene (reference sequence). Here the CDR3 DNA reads TGTGCCAGCAGCTCGGACAGGGAGGAGACCCAGTACTTC. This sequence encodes CASSSDREETQYF.

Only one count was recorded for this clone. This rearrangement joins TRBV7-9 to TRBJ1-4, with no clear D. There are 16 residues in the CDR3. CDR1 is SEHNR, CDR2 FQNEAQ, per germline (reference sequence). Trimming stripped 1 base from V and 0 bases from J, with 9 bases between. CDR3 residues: CASSLGPIATNEKLFF. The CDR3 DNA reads TGTGCCAGCAGCTTAGGCCCCATTGCAACTAATGAAAAACTGTTTTTT. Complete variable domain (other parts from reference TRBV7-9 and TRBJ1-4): DTGVSQNPRHKITKRGQNVTFRCDPISEHNRLYWYRQTLGQGPEFLTYFQNEAQLEKSRLLSDRFSAERPKGSFSTLEIQRTEQGDSAMYLCASSLGPIATNEKLFFGSGTQLSVL.

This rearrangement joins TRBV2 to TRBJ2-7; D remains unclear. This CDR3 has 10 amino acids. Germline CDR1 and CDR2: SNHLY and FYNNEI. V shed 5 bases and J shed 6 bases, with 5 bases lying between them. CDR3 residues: CASSSGEQYF. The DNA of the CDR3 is TGTGCCAGCAGTTCGGGCGAGCAGTACTTC.

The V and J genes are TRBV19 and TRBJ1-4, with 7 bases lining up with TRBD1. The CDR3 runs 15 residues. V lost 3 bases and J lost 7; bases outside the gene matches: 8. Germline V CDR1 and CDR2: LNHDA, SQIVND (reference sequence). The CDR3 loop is CASSIIPDRVEKLFF. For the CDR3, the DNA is TGTGCCAGTAGTATCATCCCAGACAGGGTTGAAAAACTGTTTTTT.

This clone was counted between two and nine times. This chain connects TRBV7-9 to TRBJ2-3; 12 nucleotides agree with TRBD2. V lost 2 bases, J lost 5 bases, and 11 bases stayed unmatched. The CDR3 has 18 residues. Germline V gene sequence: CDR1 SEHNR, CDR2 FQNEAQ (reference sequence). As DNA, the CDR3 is TGTGCCAGCAGCTTACCCCGCCGACTAGCGGGGGTGGTAGATACGCAGTATTTT. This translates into CASSLPRRLAGVVDTQYF.

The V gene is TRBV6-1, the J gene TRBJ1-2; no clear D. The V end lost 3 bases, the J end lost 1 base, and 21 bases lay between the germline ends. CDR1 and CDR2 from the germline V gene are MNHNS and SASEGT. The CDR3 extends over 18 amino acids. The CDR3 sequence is CASSDISRTSASNYGYTF. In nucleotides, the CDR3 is TGTGCCAGCAGTGACATCAGTAGGACCTCTGCAAGTAACTATGGCTACACCTTC.

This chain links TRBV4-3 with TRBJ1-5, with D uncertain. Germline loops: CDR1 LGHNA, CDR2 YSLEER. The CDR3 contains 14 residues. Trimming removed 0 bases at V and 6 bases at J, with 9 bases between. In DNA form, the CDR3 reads TGCGCCAGCAGCCAAGATCCAATGGGTCAGCCCCAGCATTTT. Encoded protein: CASSQDPMGQPQHF.

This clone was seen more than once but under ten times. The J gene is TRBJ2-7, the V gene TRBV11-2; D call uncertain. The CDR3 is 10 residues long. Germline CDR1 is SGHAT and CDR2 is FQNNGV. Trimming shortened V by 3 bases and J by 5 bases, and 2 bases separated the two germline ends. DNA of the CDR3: TGTGCCAGCAGCTTCCACGAGCAGTACTTC. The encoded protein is CASSFHEQYF.

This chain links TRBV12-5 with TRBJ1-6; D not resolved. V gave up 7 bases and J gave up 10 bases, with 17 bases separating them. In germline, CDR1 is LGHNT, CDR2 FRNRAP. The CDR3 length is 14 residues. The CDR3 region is CASAGSESPSPLHF. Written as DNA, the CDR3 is TGTGCTAGTGCCGGATCGGAAAGCCCATCACCCCTCCACTTT.

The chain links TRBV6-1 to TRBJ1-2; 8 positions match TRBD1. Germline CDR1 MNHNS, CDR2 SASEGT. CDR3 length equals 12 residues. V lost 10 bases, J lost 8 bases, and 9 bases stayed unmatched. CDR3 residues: CATIETGEGYTF. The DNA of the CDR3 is TGTGCCACCATCGAGACAGGGGAAGGCTACACCTTC.

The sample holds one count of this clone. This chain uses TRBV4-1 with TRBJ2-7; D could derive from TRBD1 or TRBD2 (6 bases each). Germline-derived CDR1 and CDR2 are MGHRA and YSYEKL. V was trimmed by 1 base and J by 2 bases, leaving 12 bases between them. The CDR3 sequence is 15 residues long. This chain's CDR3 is CASSQAGGGPYEQYF. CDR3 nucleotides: TGCGCCAGCAGCCAAGCAGGAGGGGGGCCCTACGAGCAGTACTTC.

The CDR3 DNA reads as TGTGCCAGCAGTCGTTGGCAGGACACAGATACGCAGTATTTT. This gives the protein CASSRWQDTDTQYF. The chain links TRBV6-6 to TRBJ2-3; D call uncertain. CDR3 size: 14 residues. Germline lookup yields CDR1 MNHNY and CDR2 SVGAGI (reference sequence). V was cut by 5 bases and J by 2 bases, with 11 bases left in between.

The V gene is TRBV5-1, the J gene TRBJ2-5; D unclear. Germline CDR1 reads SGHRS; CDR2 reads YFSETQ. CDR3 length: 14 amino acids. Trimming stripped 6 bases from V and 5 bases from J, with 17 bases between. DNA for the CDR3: TGCGCCAGCAAGAGACAAGTTGGAACGGAGACCCAGTACTTC. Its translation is CASKRQVGTETQYF.

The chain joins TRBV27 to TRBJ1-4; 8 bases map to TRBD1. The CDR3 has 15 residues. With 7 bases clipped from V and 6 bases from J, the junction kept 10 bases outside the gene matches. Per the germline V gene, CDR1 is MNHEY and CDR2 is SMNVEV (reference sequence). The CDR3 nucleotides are TGTGCCAGCACCCCCCAGGGGGCAAATTATGAAAAACTGTTTTTT. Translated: CASTPQGANYEKLFF.

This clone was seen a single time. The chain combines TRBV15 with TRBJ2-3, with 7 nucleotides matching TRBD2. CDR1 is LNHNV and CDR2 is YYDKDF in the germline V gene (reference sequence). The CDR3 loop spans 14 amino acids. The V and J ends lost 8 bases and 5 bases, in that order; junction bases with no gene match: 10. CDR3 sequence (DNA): TGTGCCACCTCTGGGTGGGGGGGACTAGATACGCAGTATTTT. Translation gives CATSGWGGLDTQYF.

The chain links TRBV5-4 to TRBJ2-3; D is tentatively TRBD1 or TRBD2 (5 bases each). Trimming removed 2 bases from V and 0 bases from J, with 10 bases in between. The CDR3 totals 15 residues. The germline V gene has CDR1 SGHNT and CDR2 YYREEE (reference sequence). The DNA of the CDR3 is TGTGCCAGCAGCTTACAGGACTTTAGCACAGATACGCAGTATTTT. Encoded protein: CASSLQDFSTDTQYF.

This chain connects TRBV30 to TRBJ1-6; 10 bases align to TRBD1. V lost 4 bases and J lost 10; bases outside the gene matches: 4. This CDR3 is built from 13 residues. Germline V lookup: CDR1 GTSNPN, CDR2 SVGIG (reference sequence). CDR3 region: CAWMTGGRSPLHF. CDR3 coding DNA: TGTGCCTGGATGACAGGGGGCCGCTCACCCCTCCACTTT.

The CDR3 protein is CASYPRQGYGYTF. In DNA, the CDR3 is TGTGCCAGCTACCCCCGACAGGGCTATGGCTACACCTTC. The rearrangement links TRBV19 to TRBJ1-2; 7 bases are a match to TRBD1. The CDR3 runs 13 residues. CDR1 and CDR2 (germline): LNHDA, SQIVND (reference sequence). Trimming at V came to 9 bases and at J to 4 bases, leaving 8 bases not matched to a gene.

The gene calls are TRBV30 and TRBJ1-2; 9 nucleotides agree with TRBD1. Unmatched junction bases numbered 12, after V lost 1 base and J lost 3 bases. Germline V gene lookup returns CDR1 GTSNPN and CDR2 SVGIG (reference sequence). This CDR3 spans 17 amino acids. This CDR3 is CAWSGGSGTGTHYGYTF. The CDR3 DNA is TGTGCCTGGAGTGGGGGTTCTGGGACAGGGACACACTATGGCTACACCTTC.

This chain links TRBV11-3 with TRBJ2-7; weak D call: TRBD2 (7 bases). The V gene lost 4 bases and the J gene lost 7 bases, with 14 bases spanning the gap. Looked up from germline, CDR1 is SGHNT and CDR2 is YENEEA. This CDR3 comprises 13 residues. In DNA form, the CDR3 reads TGTGCCAGCAGCTCCACCGGGGGGCGAGAGCAGTACTTC. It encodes CASSSTGGREQYF.

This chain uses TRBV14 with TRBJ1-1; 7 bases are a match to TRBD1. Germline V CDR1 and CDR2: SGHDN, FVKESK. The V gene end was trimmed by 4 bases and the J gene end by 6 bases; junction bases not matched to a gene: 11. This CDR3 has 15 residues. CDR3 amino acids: CASSRVDRREAEAFF. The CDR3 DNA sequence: TGTGCCAGCAGCCGGGTGGACAGGAGGGAGGCTGAAGCTTTCTTT.

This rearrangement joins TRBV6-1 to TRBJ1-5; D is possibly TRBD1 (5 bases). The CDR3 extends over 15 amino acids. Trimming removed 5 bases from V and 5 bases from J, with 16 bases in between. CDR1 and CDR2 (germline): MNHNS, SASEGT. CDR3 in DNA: TGTGCCAGCAGTCCCAGGCAGGGAGGCTATCAGCCCCAGCATTTT. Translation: CASSPRQGGYQPQHF.

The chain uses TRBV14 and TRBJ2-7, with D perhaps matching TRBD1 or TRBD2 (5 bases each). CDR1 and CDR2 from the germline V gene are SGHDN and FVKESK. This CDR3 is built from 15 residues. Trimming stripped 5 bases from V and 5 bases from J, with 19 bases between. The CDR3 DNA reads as TGTGCCAGCAGCGTCCGGGGCCTAAAAGCCGACGAGCAGTACTTC. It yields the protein CASSVRGLKADEQYF.

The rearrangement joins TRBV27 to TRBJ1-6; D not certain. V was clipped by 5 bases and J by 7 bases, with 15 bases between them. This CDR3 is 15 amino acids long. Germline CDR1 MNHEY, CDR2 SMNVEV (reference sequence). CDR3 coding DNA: TGTGCCAGCAGTACCTCTTGGGCCTTGAATTCACCCCTCCACTTT. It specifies CASSTSWALNSPLHF.

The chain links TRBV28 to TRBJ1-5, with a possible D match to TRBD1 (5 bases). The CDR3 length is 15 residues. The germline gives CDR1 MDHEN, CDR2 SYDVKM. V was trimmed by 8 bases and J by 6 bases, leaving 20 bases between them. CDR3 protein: CASGGSRFGAQPQHF. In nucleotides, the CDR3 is TGTGCCAGCGGGGGGTCCAGGTTTGGTGCTCAGCCCCAGCATTTT.

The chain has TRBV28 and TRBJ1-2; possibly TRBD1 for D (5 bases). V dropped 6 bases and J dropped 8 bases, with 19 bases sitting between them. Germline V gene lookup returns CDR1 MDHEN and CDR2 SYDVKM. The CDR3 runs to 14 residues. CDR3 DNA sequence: TGTGCCAGCAGCTCTCATGGGGGGAAGCGGGGCTACACCTTC. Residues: CASSSHGGKRGYTF.

Here the CDR3 DNA reads TGCGCCAGCAGCCCCATAGCGGGGGGCTCTGGTTCAGATACGCAGTATTTT. This sequence encodes CASSPIAGGSGSDTQYF. The chain uses TRBV4-3 and TRBJ2-3; the match to TRBD2 covers 10 bases. Germline CDR1 is LGHNA and CDR2 is YSLEER. Losses at the gene ends were 4 bases for V and 4 bases for J; bases not matched to a gene: 11. This CDR3 has 17 amino acids.

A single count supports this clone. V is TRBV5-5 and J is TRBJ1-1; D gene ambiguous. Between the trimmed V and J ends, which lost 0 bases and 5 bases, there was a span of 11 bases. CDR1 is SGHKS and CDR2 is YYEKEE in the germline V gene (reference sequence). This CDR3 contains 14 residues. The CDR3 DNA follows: TGTGCCAGCAGCTTGGAGGACCGAATAACTGAAGCTTTCTTT. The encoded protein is CASSLEDRITEAFF.

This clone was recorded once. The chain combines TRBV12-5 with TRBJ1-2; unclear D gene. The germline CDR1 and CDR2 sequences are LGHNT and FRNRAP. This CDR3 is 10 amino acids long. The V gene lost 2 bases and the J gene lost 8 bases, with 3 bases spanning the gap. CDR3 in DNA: TGTGCTAGTGGTTTGAAGGGCTACACCTTC. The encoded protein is CASGLKGYTF.

CDR3 loop: CAWRVKGAPYEQYF. CDR3 DNA sequence: TGTGCCTGGAGGGTCAAGGGGGCACCCTACGAGCAGTACTTC. The chain uses TRBV30 and TRBJ2-7; TRBD1 matches at 7 bases. CDR1 and CDR2 from the germline V gene are GTSNPN and SVGIG (reference sequence). V dropped 3 bases and J dropped 2; count of bases not matched to a gene: 7. The CDR3 runs to 14 residues. Full variable domain (rest looked up from reference TRBV30 and TRBJ2-7): SQTIHQWPATLVQPVGSPLSLECTVEGTSNPNLYWYRQAAGRGLQLLFYSVGIGQISSEVPQNLSASRPQDRQFILSSKKLLLSDSGFYLCAWRVKGAPYEQYFGPGTRLTVT.